The clone carrying this T cell receptor beta chain was observed a handful of times. The antigen remains undetermined. Germline V gene lookup returns CDR1 SGHVS and CDR2 FNYEAQ. This CDR3 comprises 16 residues. V was cut by 1 base and J by 4 bases, with 14 bases left in between. TCRdb passed the reads through MiXCR, listing each CDR3 protein once. The sample consists of some 920,000 distinct CDR3 sequences, less than 40% of them appearing once. The data belong to a study of T cell repertoires in cytomegalovirus infection. Study background: Alongside well-studied HLA-B-restricted CMV epitopes, recently identified HLA-C-restricted CMV epitopes were also used. From public TCR beta signatures came an indication of both CMV infection and matching HLA type. Study-wide findings and caveats: CMV-specific TCR beta clonotypes restricted by HLA-C were the ones dominating the ex vivo response. Summed public TCR beta family frequency identified CMV carriers bearing the relevant HLA.

This rearrangement joins TRBV7-6 to TRBJ2-1; the D gene is possibly TRBD2 (6 bases). The origin of this receptor is a human donor in good health (CMV status not recorded). Some clones in this sample may be carry-over from other donors' samples. The material was cultured CD8+ T cells from PBMCs, obtained from culture after CMV antigen stimulation. CDR3 region: CASSLEGSGIYNEQFF. The CDR3 DNA sequence: TGTGCCAGCAGCTTAGAAGGTAGCGGAATTTACAATGAGCAGTTCTTC.